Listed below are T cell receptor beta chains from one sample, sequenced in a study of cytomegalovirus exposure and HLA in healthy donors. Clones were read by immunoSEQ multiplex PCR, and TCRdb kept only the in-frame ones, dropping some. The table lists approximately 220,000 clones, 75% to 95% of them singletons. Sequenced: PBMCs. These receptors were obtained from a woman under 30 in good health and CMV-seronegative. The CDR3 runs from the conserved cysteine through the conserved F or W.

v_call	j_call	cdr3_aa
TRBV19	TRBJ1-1	CASSWAADNTEAFF
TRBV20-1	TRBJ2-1	CSAHSADEQFF
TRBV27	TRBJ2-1	CASVLAGGPYNEQFF
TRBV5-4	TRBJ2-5	CASSLAPGAQYF
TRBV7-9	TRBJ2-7	CASSLRPGLAGVSYEQYF
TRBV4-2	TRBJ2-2	CASSPRMGDTGELFF
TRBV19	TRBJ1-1	CASTASTGMNTEAFF
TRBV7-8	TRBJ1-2	CASSLDRGFNYGYTF
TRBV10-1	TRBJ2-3	CASSESGAGGADTQYF
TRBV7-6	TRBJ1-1	CASSLEGQGNTEAFF
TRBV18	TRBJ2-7	CASSPTERRAYEQYF
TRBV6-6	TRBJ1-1	CASSYSGRGRAFF
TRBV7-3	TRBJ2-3	CASSRGTATDTQYF
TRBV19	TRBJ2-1	CASSPQREANEQFF
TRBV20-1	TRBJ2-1	CSARARGEQFF
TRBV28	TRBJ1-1	CASSLRGRPDTEAFF
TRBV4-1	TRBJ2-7	CASSLGQASSYEQYF
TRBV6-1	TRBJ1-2	CASSAGQGYPNYGYTF
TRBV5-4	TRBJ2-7	CASSLSSVDEQYF
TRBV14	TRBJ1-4	CASSPQGLRNEKLFF
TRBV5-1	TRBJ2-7	CASSSPGLFTEQYF
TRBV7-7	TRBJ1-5	CASSFLKDRSQPQHF
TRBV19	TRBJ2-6	CASSISGSGANVLTF
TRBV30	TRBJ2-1	CAWSDRNEQFF
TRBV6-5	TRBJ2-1	CASSTEGREQFF
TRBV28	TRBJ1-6	CASSLATGNSPLHF
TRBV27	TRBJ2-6	CASSSAGLADHSGANVLTF
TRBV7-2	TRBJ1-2	CASSLAPGQVPSRGYTF
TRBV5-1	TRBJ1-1	CASSLRGGNTEAFF
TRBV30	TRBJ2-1	CAWTRGVSGGSQFF
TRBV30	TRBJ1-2	CAWSRGPLSQENYGYTF
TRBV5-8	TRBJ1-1	CASSVQDTEAFF
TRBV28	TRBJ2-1	CASSPSTLQVTEQFF
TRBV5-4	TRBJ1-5	CASSLEGSQPQHF
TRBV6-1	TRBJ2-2	CASSLAGGTGELFF
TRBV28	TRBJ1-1	CASSTGGAVEAFF
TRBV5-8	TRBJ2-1	CASSPEPGTVQFF
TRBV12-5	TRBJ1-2	CASGTGAYQYGYTF
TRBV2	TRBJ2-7	CASSAGGTPSYEQYF
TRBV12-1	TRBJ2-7	CASSPREGQGSSYEQYF